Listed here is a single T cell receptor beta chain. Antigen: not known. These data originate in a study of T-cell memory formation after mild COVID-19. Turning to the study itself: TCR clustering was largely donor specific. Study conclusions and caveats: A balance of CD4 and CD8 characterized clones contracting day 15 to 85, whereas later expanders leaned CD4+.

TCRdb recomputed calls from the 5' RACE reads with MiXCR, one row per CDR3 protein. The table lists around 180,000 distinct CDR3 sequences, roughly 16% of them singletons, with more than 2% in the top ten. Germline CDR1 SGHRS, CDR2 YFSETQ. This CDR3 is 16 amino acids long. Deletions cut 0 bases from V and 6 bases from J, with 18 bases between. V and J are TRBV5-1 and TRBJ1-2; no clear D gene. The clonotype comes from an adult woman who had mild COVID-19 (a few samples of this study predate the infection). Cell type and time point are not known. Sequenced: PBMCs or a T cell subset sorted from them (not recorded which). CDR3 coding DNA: TGCGCCAGCAGCTTGGAATCCCCATATCCGGGGAATGGCTACACCTTC. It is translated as CASSLESPYPGNGYTF.